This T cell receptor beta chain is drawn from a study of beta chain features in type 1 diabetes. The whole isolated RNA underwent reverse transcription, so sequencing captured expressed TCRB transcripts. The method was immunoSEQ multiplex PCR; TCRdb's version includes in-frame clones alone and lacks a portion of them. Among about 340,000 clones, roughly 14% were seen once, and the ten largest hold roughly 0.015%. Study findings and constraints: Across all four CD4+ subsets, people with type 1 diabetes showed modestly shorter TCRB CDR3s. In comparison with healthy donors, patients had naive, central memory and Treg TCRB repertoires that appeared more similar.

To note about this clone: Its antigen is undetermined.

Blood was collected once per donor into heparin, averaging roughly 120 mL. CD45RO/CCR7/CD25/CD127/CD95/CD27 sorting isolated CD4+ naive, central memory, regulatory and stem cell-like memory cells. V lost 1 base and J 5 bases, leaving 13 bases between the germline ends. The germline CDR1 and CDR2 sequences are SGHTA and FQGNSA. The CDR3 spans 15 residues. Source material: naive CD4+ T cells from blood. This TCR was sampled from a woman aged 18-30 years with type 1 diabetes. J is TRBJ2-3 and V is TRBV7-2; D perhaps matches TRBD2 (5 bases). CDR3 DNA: TGTGCCAGCAGCTTAGAGGGCGGCAGCGGAGATACGCAGTATTTT. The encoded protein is CASSLEGGSGDTQYF.